The rows below give T cell receptor beta chains drawn from one sample of a study of T cells in Graves' hyperthyroidism and ophthalmopathy. TCRdb passed the multiplex PCR reads through MiXCR, listing each CDR3 protein once. The sample shows approximately 330,000 distinct CDR3 sequences, 21% of them seen only once. The material sequenced was blood. The receptors were sampled from a woman aged 45-65 years with Graves' hyperthyroidism. The CDR3 runs from the conserved cysteine through the conserved F or W. The D gene is left open where the match is weak. Not all rows give a size; the values are once, few, many and, for expanded clones, a class.

J | V | size | D | CDR3 | DNA
TRBJ2-2 | TRBV20-1 | . | . | CSARPGGKNTGELFF | TGCAGTGCCCGGCCTGGGGGGAAGAACACCGGGGAGCTGTTTTTT
TRBJ2-1 | TRBV28 | many | TRBD2 | CASSLVLAGVNEQFF | TGTGCCAGCAGTTTGGTACTAGCGGGAGTAAATGAGCAGTTCTTC
TRBJ2-3 | TRBV7-3 | . | TRBD1 | CASSARQGDTQYF | TGTGCCAGCAGCGCCAGACAGGGGGATACGCAGTATTTT
TRBJ2-1 | TRBV20-1 | many | TRBD2 | CSALGLAGSNEQFF | TGCAGTGCCCTGGGACTAGCGGGTTCCAATGAGCAGTTCTTC
TRBJ2-7 | TRBV7-2 | many | . | CASSRQVVSSYEQYF | TGTGCCAGCAGCAGACAGGTAGTTAGCTCCTACGAGCAGTACTTC
TRBJ1-1 | TRBV19 | few | TRBD1 | CASSLGTGLEGTEAFF | TGTGCCAGTAGCCTCGGGACAGGGCTTGAAGGGACTGAAGCTTTCTTT
TRBJ2-6 | TRBV6-1 | . | . | CASSGPATMVAGANVLTF | TGTGCCAGCAGTGGTCCCGCGACAATGGTAGCTGGGGCCAACGTCCTGACTTTC
TRBJ1-1 | TRBV5-1 | . | . | CASSPEGRNTEAFF | TGCGCCAGCAGCCCAGAGGGGAGGAACACTGAAGCTTTCTTT
TRBJ1-2 | TRBV5-6 | many | . | CASQPQSGYGYTF | TGTGCCAGCCAACCTCAATCCGGATATGGCTACACCTTC
TRBJ2-1 | TRBV20-1 | few | TRBD2 | CSARTSGRIEQFF | TGCAGTGCGCGGACTAGCGGGAGGATTGAGCAGTTCTTC
TRBJ2-7 | TRBV5-1 | many | TRBD1 | CASSFFAGQGGHEQYF | TGCGCCAGCAGCTTTTTCGCGGGACAGGGGGGCCACGAGCAGTACTTC
TRBJ2-1 | TRBV30 | few | TRBD1 | CAWSYPRDRPLPEQFF | TGTGCCTGGAGTTATCCCCGGGACAGGCCCCTCCCTGAGCAGTTCTTC
TRBJ2-6 | TRBV2 | few | TRBD1 | CASSTDRAGGANVLTF | TGTGCCAGCAGTACAGACAGGGCCGGTGGGGCCAACGTCCTGACTTTC
TRBJ1-3 | TRBV12-3/TRBV12-4 | . | . | CASSSTHRVSGNTIYF | TGTGCCAGCAGTTCGACCCACAGGGTTTCTGGAAACACCATATATTTT
TRBJ2-7 | TRBV11-2 | many | . | CASSIYEQYF | TGTGCCAGCAGCATCTACGAGCAGTACTTC
TRBJ1-2 | TRBV14 | . | . | CASRSRSQLDGYTF | TGTGCCAGCAGATCAAGATCGCAGTTGGATGGCTACACCTTC
TRBJ1-1 | TRBV11-3 | many | . | CASSLAGGRNTEAFF | TGTGCCAGCAGCTTAGCTGGAGGGAGGAACACTGAAGCTTTCTTT
TRBJ2-7 | TRBV7-6 | many | . | CASSLDGSRSYEQYF | TGTGCCAGCAGCTTAGACGGTTCGCGCTCCTACGAGCAGTACTTC
TRBJ2-3 | TRBV28 | many | . | CASSPVGARTDTQYF | TGTGCCAGCAGTCCAGTGGGGGCTCGTACAGATACGCAGTATTTT